This T cell receptor (beta chain) is from a study of beta chain features in type 1 diabetes. General study results and limits: The similarity of naive, central memory and Treg TCRB repertoires appeared greater among patients than among healthy donors.

Of the isolated RNA, all was reverse transcribed, and so the sequenced material was expressed TCRB transcripts. Method: immunoSEQ multiplex PCR; TCRdb's copy keeps in-frame clones and lacks some. The table lists 360,000 or so clones, around a fifth of them singletons. The germline V gene encodes CDR1 SQVTM and CDR2 ANQGSEA. The germline V and J ends were trimmed by 4 bases and 2 bases, with 12 bases remaining between them. The length of the CDR3 is 13 residues. As for this clone: Its antigen is still unknown.

Specimen: naive CD4+ T cells from blood. The receptor comes from a woman under 30 in good health. The chain couples TRBV29-1 to TRBJ2-7, with D possibly TRBD2 on 5 matching bases. The DNA of the CDR3 is TGCAGCGTTGGTGAGGGCAGGACCTACGAGCAGTACTTC. Translating it yields CSVGEGRTYEQYF.